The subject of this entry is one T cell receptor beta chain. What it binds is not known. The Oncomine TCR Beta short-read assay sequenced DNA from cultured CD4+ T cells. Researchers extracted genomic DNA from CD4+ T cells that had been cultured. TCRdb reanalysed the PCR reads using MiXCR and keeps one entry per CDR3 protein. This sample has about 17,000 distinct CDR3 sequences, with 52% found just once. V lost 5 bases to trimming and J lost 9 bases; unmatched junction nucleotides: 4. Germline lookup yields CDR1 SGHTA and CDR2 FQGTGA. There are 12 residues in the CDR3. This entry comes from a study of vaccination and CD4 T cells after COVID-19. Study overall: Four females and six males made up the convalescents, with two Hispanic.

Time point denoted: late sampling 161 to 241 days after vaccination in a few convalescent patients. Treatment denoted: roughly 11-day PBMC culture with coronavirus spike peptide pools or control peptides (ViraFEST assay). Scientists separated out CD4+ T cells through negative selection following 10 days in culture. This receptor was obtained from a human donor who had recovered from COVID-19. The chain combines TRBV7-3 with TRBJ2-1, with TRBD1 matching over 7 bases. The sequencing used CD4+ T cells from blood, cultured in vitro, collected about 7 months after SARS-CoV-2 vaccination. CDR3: CASSPGTAEQFF. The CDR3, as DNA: TGTGCCAGCAGCCCTGGGACAGCTGAGCAGTTCTTC.